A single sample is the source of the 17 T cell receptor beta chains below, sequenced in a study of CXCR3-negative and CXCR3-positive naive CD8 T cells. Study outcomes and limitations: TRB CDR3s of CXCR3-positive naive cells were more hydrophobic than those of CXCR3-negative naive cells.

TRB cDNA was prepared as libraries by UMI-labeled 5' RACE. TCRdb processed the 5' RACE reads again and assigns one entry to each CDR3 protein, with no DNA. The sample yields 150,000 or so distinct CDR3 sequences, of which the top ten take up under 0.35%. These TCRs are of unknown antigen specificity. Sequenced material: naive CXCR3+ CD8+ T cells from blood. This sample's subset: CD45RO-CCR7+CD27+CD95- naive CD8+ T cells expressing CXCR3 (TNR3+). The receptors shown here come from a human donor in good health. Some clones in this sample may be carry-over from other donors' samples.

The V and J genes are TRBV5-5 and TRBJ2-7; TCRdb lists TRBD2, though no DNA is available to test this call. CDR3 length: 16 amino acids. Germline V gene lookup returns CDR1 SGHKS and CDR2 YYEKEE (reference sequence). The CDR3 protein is CASSSGLAGYSYEQYF.

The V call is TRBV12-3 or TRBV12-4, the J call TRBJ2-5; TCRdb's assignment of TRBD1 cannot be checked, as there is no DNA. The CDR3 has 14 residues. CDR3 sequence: CASSLNGQFRSQYF.

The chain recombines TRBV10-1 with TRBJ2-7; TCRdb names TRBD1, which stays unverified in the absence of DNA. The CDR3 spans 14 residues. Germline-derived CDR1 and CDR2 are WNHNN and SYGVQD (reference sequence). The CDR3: CASSPGQGFDEQYF.

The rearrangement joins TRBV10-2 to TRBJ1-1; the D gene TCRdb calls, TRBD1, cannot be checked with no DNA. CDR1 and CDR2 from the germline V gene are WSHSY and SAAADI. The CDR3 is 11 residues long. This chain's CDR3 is CAGWGGTEAFF.

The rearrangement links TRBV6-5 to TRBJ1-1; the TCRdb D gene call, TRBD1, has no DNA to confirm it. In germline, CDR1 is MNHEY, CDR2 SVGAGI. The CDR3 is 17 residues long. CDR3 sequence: CASYPHPSTDWIPEAFF.

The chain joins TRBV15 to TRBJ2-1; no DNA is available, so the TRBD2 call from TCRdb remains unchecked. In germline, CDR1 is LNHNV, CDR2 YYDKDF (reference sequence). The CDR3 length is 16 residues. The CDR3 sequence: CATSRRGELSYNEQFF.

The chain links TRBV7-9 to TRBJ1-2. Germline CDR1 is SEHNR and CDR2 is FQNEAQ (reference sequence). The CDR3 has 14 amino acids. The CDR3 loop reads CASSSNSAYYGYTF.

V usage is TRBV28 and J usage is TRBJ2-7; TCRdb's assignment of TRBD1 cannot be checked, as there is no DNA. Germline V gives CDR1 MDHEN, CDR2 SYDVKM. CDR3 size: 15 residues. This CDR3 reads CASTSGGREPYEQYF.

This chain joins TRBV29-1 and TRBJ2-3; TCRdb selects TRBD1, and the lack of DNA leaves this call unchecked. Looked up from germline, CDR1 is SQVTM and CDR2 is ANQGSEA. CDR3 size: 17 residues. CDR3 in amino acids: CSVRGGTGLRSTDTQYF.

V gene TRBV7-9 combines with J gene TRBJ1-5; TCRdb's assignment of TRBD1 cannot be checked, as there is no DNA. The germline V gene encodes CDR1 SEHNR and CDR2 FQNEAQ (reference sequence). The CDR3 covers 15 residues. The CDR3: CAGSPRQGVGEPQHF.

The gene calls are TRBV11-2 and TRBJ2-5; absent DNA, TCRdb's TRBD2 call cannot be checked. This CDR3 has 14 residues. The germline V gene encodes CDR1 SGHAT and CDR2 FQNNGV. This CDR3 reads CASSSGDSGETQYF.

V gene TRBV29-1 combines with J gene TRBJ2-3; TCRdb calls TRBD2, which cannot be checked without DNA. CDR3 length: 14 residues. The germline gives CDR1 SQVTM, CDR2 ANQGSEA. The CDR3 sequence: CSVATSSRTDTQYF.

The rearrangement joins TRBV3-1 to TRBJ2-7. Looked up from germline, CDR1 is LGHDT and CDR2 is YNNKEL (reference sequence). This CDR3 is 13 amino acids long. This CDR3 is CASSQTSPYEQYF.

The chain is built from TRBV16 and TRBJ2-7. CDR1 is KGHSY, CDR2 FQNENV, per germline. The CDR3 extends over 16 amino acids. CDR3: CASTDNRGRGSYEQYF.

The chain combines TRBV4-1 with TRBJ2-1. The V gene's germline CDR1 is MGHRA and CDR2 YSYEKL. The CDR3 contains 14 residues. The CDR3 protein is CASSQVGDWNEQFF.

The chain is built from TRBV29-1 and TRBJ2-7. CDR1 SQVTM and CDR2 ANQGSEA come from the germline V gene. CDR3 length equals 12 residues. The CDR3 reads CSAQFSSYEQYF.

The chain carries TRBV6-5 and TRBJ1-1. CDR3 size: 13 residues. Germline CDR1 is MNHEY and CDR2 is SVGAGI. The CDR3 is CASSYGENTEAFF.